The following is a T cell receptor (beta chain) sequence with its context. The multiple sclerosis control cohort comprised treatment-naive individuals presenting with stable or active relapsing-remitting disease. TEMRA cells were enriched by FACS, and CD4+ and CD8+ T cells were negatively isolated. This specimen comes from a study of CD8 T cells in Susac syndrome. With 4 bases removed from V and 0 bases from J, the gap between germline ends came to 19 bases. Germline V gene sequence: CDR1 SNHLY, CDR2 FYNNEI. The CDR3 extends over 17 amino acids. RNA, at about 0.45 to 1 ug, was reverse transcribed with random hexamers. The authors amplified TCR beta CDR3 across 54 Vbeta and 13 Jbeta using immunoSEQ multiplex PCR. MiXCR was run by TCRdb on the immunoSEQ multiplex PCR reads, yielding one entry per CDR3 protein. The table includes 70,000 or so distinct CDR3 sequences, roughly 94% detected once.

This chain links TRBV2 with TRBJ2-7; D is unresolved. The TCR originated in a human donor with multiple sclerosis. The specimen was CD8+ T cells from PBMCs. The CDR3 protein is CASSGTEFWTSSYEQYF. The CDR3 nucleotides read TGTGCCAGCAGTGGGACCGAATTTTGGACCTCCTCCTACGAGCAGTACTTC.